This T cell receptor (beta chain) was profiled in a study of blood T cells in healthy people across ages. On the study more broadly: The template switching approach captured approximately one barcoded beta molecule for every two T cells. Points from the study as a whole: The study regarded diversity estimates from one million T cells as underestimates.

This CDR3 comprises 14 residues. Germline V gene lookup returns CDR1 ENHRY and CDR2 SYGVKD. Trimming at V came to 6 bases and at J to 2 bases, leaving 5 bases not matched to a gene. A minimum of 5.5 micrograms of total RNA was extracted per sample. On this clonotype: What it binds is unknown.

Using a J-beta primer mix together with a sample-barcoded 5' primer, a second PCR was run for roughly 6 to 12 cycles. Sequencing recovered at least 2.5 million CDR3-containing paired-end reads from each sample. From the 5' RACE reads, TCRdb called clonotypes with MiXCR, one entry per CDR3 protein. Of fewer than 800,000 distinct CDR3 sequences listed, around 49% are singletons. J is TRBJ1-1 and V is TRBV10-3, with 8 positions matching TRBD1. Input material: blood. The source of this sequence is a woman aged 60-70 years in good health. The CDR3 loop reads CAIRSGTGNTEAFF. The CDR3 DNA is TGTGCCATCAGATCCGGGACAGGCAACACTGAAGCTTTCTTT.